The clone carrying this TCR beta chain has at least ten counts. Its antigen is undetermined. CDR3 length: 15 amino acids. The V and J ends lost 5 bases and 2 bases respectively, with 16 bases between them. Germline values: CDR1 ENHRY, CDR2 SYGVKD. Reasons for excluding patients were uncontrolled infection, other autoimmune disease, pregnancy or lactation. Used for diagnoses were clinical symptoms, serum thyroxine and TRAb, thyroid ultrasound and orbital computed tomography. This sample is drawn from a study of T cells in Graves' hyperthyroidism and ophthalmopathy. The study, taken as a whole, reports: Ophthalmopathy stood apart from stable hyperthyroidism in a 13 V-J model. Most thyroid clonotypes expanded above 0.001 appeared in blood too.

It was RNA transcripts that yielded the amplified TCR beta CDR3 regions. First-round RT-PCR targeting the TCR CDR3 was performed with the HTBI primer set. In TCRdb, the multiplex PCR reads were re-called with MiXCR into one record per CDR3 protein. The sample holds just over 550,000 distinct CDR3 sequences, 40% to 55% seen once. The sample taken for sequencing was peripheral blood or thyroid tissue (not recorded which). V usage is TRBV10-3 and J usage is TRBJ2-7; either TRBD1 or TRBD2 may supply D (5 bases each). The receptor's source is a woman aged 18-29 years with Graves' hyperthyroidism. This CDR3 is CAISHFGTEAYEQYF. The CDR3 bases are TGTGCCATCAGTCATTTCGGGACGGAGGCCTACGAGCAGTACTTC.